This T cell receptor (beta chain) came from a study of beta chain features in type 1 diabetes. cDNA synthesis used the whole RNA isolate, giving expressed TCRB sequences. Assay: immunoSEQ multiplex PCR; the TCRdb copy retains only in-frame clones and omits some. The data contain 600,000 to 650,000 clones, roughly a sixth of them singletons. Germline V gene lookup returns CDR1 MNHNS and CDR2 SASEGT. This CDR3 has 15 amino acids. The V end lost 2 bases, the J end lost 2 bases, and 11 bases lay between the germline ends. Material: naive CD4+ T cells from blood. The clonotype was recovered from a man between 18 and 29 years old in good health. V is TRBV6-1 and J is TRBJ2-3, with D possibly TRBD1 on 6 matching bases. CDR3 sequence (DNA): TGTGCCAGCAGTGAATCGTACAGGGTCACAGATACGCAGTATTTT. It specifies CASSESYRVTDTQYF.